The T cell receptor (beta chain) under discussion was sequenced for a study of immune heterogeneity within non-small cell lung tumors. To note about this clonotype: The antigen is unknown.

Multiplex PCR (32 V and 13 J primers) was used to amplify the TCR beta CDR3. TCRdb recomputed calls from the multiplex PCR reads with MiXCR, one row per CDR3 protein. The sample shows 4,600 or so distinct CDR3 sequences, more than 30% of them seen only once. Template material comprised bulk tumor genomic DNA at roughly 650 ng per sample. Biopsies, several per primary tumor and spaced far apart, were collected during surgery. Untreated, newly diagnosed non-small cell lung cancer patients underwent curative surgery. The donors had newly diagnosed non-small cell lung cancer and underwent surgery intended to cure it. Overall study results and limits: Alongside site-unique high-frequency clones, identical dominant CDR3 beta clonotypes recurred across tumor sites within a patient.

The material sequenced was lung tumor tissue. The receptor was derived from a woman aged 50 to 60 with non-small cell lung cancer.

The CDR3 DNA is TGCGCCAGCAGCCAAGATCGGGCAGGTCACTCTGGAAACACCATATATTTT. Amino acids: CASSQDRAGHSGNTIYF. J is TRBJ1-3 and V is TRBV4-3; D remains unclear. V shed 0 bases and J shed 0 bases, with 12 bases lying between them. The CDR3 has 17 residues. Germline CDR1 and CDR2: LGHNA and YSLEER.